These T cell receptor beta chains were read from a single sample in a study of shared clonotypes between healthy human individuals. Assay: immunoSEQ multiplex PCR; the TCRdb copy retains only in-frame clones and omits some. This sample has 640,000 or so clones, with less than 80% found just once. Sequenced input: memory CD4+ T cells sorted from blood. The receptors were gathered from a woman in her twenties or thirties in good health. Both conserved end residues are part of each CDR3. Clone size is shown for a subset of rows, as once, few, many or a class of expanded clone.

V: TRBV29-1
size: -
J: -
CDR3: CSVGGLAGGPNEQYF

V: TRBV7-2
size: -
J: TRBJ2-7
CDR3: CASSPAVVGEQYF

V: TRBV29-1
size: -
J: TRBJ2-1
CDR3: CSARRTGAFGEQFF

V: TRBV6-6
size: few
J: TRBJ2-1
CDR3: CASGGGAKYNEQFF

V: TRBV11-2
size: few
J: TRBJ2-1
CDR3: CASTSGPNYNEQFF

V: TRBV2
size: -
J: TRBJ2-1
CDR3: CASSEEGLAGNEQFF

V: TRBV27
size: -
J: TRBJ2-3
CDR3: CASSKSGVGTDTQYF

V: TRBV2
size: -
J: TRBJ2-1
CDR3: CASNPGGNEQFF

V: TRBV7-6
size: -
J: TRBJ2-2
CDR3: CASSPGTSGRALNTGELFF

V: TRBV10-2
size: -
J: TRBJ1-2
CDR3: CASSLSSRGYTF

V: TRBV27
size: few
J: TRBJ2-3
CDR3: CASRRAGAGDTQYF

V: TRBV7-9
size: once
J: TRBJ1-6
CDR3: CASSRSGGGGSPLHF

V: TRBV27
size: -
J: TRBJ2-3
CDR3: CASSLDGRGASVTDTQYF

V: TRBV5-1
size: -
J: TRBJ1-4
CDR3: CASSWGLSSTNEKLFF

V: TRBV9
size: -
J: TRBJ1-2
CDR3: CASSVLQGRNYGYTF

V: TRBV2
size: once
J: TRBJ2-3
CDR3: CASSEATGGSTDTQYF

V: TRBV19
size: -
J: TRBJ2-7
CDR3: CASSIRSQQDYEQYF

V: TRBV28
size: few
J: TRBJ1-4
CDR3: CASSHGTVNEKLFF

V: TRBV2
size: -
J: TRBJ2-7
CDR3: CASSRDSAYEQYF

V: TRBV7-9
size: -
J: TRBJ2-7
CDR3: CASSRFETPIYEQYF

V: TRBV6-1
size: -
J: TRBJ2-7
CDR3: CASSDGQMYEQYF

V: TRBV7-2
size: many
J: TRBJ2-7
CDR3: CASSFPRVGSRRDRYEQYF

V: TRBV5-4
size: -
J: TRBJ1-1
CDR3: CASSRTTMGNTEAFF

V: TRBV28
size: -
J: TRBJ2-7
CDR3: CASSGPAGNHHYEQYF

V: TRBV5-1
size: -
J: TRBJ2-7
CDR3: CASTNRDRGSYEQYF

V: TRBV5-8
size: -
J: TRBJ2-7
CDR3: CASSQDQTSGKQYF

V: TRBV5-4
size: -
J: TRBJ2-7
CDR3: CASSWDAGEQYF

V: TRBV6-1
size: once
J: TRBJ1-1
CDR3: CASCRGRGNTEAFF

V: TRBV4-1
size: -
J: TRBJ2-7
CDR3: CASSQPIAGGTYEQYF

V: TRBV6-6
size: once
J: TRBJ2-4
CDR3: CASTSLGRKNIQYF

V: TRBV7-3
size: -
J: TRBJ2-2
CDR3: CASSPNPFTNTGELFF

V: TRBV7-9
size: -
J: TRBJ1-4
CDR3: CASSSSGQGLFF

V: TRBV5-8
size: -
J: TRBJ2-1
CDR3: CASRATGSLDNEQFF

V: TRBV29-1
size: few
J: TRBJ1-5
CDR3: CSVQTAGQPQHF

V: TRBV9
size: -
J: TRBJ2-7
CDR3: CASSVVAELGEQYF

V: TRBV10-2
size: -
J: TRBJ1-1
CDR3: CASSESKENTEAFF

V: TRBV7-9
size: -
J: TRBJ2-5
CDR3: CASSSYRDIQETQYF

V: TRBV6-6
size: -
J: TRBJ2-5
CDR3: CASSTAGGQYF

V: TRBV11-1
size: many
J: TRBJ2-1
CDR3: CASRLGGRGEQFF